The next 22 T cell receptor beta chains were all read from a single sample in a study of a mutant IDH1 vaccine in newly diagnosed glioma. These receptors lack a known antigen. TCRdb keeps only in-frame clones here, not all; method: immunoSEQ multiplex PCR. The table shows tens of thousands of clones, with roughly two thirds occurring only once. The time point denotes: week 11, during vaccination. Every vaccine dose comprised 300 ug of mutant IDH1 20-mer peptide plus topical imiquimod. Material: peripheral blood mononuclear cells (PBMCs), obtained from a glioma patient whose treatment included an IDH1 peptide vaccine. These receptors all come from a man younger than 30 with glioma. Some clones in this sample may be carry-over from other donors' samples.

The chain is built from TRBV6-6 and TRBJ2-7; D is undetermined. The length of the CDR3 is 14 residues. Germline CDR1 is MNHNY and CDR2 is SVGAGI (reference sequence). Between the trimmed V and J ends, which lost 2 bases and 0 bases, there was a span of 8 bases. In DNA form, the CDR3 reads TGTGCCAGCAGTTACCAGCAGAGCTCCTACGAGCAGTACTTC. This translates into CASSYQQSSYEQYF.

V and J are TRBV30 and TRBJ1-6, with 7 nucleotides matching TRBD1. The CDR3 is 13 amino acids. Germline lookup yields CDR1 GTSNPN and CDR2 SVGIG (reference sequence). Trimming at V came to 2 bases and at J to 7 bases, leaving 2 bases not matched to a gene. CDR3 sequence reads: CAWSPGGNSPLHF. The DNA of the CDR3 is TGTGCCTGGAGTCCAGGGGGAAATTCACCCCTCCACTTT. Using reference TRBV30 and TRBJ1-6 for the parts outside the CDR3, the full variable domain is SQTIHQWPATLVQPVGSPLSLECTVEGTSNPNLYWYRQAAGRGLQLLFYSVGIGQISSEVPQNLSASRPQDRQFILSSKKLLLSDSGFYLCAWSPGGNSPLHFGNGTRLTVT.

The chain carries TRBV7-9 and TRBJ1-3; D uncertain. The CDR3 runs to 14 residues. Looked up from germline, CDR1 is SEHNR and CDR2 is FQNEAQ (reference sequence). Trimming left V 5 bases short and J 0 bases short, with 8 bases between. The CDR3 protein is CASSQNPSGNTIYF. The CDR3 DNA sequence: TGTGCCAGCAGCCAGAATCCCTCTGGAAACACCATATATTTT.

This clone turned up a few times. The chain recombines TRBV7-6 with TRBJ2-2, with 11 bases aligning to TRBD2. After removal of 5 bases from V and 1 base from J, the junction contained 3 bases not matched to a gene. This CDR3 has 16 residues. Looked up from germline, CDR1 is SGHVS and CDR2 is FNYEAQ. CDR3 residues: CASSLGLAGNTGELFF. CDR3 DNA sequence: TGTGCCAGCAGCCTTGGACTAGCGGGGAACACCGGGGAGCTGTTTTTT.

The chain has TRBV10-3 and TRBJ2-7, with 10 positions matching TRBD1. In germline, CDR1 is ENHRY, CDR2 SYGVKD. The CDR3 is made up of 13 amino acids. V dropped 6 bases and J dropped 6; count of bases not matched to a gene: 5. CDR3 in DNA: TGTGCCATCAGATCGGACAGGGGGGTCGAGCAGTACTTC. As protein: CAIRSDRGVEQYF.

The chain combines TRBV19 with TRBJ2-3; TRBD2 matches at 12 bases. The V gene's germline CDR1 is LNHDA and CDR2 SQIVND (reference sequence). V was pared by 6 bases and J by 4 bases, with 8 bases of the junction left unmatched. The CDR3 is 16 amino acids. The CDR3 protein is CASSVLLAGGSDTQYF. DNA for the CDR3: TGTGCCAGTAGCGTCCTCCTAGCGGGAGGGTCAGATACGCAGTATTTT.

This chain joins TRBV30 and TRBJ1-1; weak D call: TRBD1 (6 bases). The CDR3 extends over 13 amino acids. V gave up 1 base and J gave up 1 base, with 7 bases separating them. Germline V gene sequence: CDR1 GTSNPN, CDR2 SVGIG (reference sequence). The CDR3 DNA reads TGTGCCTGGAGTGGGACAGAGAACACTGAAGCTTTCTTT. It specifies CAWSGTENTEAFF.

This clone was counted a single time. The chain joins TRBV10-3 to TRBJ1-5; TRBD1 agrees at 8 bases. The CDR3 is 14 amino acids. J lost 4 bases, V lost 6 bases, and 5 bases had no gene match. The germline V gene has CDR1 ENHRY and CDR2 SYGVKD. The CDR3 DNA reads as TGTGCCATCAGGGGACAGGACTGGAATCAGCCCCAGCATTTT. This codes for CAIRGQDWNQPQHF.

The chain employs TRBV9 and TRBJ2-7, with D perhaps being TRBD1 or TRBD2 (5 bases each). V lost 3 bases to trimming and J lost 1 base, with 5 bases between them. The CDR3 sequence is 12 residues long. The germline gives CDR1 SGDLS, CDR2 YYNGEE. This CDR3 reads CASSGGSYEQYF. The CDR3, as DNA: TGTGCCAGCAGCGGGGGGTCCTACGAGCAGTACTTC.

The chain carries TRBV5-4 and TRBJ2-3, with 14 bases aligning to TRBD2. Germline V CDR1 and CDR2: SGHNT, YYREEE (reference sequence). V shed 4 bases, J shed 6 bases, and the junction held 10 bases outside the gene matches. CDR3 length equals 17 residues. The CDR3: CASSRTSGGMNSDTQYF. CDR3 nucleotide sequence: TGTGCCAGCAGCCGGACTAGCGGGGGGATGAATTCGGATACGCAGTATTTT.

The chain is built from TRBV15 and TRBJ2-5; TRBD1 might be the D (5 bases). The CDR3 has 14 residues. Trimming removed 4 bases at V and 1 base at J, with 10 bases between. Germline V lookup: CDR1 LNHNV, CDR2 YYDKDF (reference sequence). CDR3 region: CATSKVDSQETQYF. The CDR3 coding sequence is TGTGCCACCAGCAAAGTCGACAGCCAAGAGACCCAGTACTTC.

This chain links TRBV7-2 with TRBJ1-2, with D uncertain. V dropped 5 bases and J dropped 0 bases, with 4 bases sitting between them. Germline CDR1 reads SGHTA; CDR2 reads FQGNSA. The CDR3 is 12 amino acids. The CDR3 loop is CASSITNYGYTF. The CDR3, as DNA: TGTGCCAGCAGCATAACTAACTATGGCTACACCTTC.

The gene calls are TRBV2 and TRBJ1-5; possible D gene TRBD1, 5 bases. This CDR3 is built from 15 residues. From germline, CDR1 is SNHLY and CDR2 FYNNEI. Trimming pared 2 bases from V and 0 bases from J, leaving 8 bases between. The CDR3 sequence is CASSEQGYSNQPQHF. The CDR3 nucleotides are TGTGCCAGCAGTGAACAGGGCTATAGCAATCAGCCCCAGCATTTT.

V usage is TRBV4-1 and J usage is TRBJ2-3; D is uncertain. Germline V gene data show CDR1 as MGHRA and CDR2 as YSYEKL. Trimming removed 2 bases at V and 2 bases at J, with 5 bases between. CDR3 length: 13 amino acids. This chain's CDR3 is CASSQLLTDTQYF. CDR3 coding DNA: TGCGCCAGCAGCCAACTCCTCACAGATACGCAGTATTTT.

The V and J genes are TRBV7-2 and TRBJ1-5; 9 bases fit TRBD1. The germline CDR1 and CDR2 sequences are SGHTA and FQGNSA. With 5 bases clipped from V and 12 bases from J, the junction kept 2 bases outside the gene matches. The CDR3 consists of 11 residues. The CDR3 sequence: CASSGTGLQHF. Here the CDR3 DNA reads TGTGCCAGCAGCGGGACAGGGCTCCAGCATTTT.

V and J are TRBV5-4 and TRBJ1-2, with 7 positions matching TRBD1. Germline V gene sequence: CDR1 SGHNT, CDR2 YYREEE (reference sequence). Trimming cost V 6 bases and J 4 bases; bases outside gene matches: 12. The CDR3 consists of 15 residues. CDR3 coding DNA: TGTGCCAGCACTACGTTTCGACAGGGTAGCTATGGCTACACCTTC. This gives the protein CASTTFRQGSYGYTF.

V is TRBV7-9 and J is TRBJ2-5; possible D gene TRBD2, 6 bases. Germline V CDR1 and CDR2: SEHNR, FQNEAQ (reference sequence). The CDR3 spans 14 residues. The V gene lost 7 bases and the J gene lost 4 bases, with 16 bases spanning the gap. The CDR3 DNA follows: TGTGCCAGCACCAAATCGGAGGGTGGAGAGACCCAGTACTTC. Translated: CASTKSEGGETQYF.

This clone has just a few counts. DNA for the CDR3: TGTGCCAGCAAACCCCAGGGAGGGGGCCTTATTGTTTTGAACACTGAAGCTTTCTTT. Protein product: CASKPQGGGLIVLNTEAFF. The rearrangement links TRBV27 to TRBJ1-1; 7 bases line up with TRBD1. The CDR3 sequence is 19 residues long. Germline V lookup: CDR1 MNHEY, CDR2 SMNVEV (reference sequence). The V segment lost 7 bases and the J segment 0 bases; nucleotides outside the gene matches: 20.

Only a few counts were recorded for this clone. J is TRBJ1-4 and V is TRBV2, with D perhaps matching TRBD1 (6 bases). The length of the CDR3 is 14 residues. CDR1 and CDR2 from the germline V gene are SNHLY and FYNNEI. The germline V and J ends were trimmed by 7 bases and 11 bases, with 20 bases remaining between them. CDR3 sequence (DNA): TGTGCCAGCACCGAGGGGGTGGCGCCTTGGAAACTGTTTTTT. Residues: CASTEGVAPWKLFF.

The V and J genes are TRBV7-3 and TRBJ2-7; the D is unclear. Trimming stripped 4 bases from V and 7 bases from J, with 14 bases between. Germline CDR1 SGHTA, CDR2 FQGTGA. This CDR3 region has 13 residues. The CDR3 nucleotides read TGTGCCAGCAGCTCCGACCCCCATGGGGAGCAGTACTTC. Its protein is CASSSDPHGEQYF. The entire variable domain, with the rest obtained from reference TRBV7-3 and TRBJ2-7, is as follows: GAGVSQTPSNKVTEKGKYVELRCDPISGHTALYWYRQSLGQGPEFLIYFQGTGAADDSGLPNDRFFAVRPEGSVSTLKIQRTERGDSAVYLCASSSDPHGEQYFGPGTRLTVT.

Written as DNA, the CDR3 is TGCGCCAGCAGCCGATCTTCGGGGGACTCAAAGAGGATTCTTCAGCCCCAGCATTTT. Its protein is CASSRSSGDSKRILQPQHF. This chain joins TRBV4-1 and TRBJ1-5, with D possibly matching TRBD1 (5 bases). Trimming took off 4 bases at V and 6 bases at J, with 28 bases between the two ends. From germline, CDR1 is MGHRA and CDR2 YSYEKL. This CDR3 is built from 19 residues.

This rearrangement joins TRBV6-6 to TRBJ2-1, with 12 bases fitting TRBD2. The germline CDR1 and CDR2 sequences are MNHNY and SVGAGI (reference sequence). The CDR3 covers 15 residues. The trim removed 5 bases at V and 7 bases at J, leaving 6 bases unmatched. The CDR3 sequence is CASSKLAGGPNEQFF. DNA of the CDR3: TGTGCCAGCAGTAAACTAGCGGGAGGCCCGAATGAGCAGTTCTTC.